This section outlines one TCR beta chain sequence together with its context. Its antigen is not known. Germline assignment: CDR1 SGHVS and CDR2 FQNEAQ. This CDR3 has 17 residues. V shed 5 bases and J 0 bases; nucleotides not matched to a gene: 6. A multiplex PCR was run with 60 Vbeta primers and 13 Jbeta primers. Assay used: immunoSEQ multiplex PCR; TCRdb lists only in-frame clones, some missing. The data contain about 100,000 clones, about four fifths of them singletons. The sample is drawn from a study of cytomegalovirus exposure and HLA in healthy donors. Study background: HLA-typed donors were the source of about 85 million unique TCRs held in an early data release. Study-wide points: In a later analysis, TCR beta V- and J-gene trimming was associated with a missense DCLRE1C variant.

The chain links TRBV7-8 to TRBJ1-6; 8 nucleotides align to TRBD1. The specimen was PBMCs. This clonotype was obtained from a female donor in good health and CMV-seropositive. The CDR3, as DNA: TGTGCCAGCAGCCCCGGGGACAGGAGCTCCTATAATTCACCCCTCCACTTT. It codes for CASSPGDRSSYNSPLHF.